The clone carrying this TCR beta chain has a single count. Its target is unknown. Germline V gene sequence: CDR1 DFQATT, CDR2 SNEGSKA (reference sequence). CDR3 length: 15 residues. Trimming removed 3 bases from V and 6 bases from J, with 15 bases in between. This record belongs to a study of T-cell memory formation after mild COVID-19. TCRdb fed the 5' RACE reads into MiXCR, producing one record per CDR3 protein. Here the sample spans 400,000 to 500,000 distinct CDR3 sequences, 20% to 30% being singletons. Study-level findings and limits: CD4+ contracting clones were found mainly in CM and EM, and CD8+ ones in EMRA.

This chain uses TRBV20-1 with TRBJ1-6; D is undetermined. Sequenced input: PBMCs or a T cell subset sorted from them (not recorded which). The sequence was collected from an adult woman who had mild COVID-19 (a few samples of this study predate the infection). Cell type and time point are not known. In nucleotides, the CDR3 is TGCAGTGCTAGTCGAGGGATTGGGGTTAATTCACCCCTCCACTTT. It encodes CSASRGIGVNSPLHF.